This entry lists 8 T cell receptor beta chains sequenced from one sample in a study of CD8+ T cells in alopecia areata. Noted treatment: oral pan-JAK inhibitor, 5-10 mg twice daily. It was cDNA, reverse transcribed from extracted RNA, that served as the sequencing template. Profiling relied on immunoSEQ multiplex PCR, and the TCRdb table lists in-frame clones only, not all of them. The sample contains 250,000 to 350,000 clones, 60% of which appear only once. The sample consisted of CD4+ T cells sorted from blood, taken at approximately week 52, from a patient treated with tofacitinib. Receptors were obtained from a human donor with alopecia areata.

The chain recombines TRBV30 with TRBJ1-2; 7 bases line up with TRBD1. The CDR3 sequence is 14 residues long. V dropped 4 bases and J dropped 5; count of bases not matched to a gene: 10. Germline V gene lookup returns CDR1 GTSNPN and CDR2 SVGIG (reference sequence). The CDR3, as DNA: TGTGCCTGGAAGGGACGACAGGGAGCGTATGGCTACACCTTC. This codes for CAWKGRQGAYGYTF.

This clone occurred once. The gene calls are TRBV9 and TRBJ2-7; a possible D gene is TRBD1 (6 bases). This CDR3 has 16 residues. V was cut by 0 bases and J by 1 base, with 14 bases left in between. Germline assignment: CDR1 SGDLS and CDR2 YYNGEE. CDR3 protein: CASSVAPTTGSYEQYF. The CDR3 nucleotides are TGTGCCAGCAGCGTAGCTCCCACGACAGGTTCCTACGAGCAGTACTTC.

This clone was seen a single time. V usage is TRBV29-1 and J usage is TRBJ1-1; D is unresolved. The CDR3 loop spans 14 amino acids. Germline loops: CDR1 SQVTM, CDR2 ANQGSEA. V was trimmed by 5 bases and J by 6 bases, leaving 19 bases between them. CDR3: CSVRVGRVNAEAFF. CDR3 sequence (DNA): TGCAGCGTTAGGGTCGGAAGGGTTAACGCTGAAGCTTTCTTT.

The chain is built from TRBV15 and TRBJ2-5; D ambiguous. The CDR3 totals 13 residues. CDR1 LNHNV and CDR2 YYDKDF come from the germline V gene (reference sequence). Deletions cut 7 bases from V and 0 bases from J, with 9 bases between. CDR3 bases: TGTGCCACCACCCGAACCTACCAAGAGACCCAGTACTTC. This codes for CATTRTYQETQYF.

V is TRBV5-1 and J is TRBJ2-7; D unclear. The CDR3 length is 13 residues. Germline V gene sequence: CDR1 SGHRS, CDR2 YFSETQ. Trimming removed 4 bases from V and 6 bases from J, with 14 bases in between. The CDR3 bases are TGCGCCAGCAGCCCAGAAGGCGCCCTCGAGCAGTACTTC. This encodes CASSPEGALEQYF.

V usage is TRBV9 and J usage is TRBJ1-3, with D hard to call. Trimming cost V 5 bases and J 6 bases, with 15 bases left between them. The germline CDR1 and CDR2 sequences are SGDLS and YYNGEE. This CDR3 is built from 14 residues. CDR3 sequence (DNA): TGTGCCAGCAGTCCCCGGGGTGGAAAAAACACCATATATTTT. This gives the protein CASSPRGGKNTIYF.

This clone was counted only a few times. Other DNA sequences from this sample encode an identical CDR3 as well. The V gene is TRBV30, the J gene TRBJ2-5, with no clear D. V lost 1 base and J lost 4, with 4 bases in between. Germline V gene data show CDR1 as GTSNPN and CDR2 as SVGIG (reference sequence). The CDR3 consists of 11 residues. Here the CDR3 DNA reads TGTGCCTGGAGTGACAGAGAGACCCAGTACTTC. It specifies CAWSDRETQYF.

In nucleotides, the CDR3 is TGTGCCTGGAGCGACCAGAATCAGCCCCAGCATTTT. As protein: CAWSDQNQPQHF. This chain uses TRBV30 with TRBJ1-5; D is unresolved. V lost 3 bases, J lost 4 bases, and 7 bases lay in between. This CDR3 is built from 12 residues. Germline V gives CDR1 GTSNPN, CDR2 SVGIG (reference sequence).